A selection of T cell receptor beta chains follows, all from one sample in a study of T cells after yellow fever vaccination. In TCRdb, the 5' RACE reads were re-called with MiXCR into one record per CDR3 protein. The repertoire holds 250,000 to 300,000 distinct CDR3 sequences, with around 9.3% as singletons. The sample consisted of CD4+ T cells sorted from PBMCs, taken 5 days after the yellow fever booster vaccination. These receptors originate from a young man who received the YFV17D yellow fever vaccine. Both conserved end residues are part of each CDR3. The D gene is left open where the match is weak. A clone size is listed for some rows: how often the clone was seen (once, few, many), or a class if it is expanded.

v_gene: TRBV5-1
abundance: few
len: 14
j_gene: TRBJ1-6
d_gene: .
CDR3aa: CASSSDGYNSPLHF
CDR3nt: TGCGCCAGCAGCTCGGACGGATATAATTCACCCCTCCACTTT

v_gene: TRBV7-9
abundance: few
len: 16
j_gene: TRBJ2-3
d_gene: TRBD2
CDR3aa: CASSHRLAGSTDTQYF
CDR3nt: TGTGCCAGCAGCCATAGACTAGCCGGGAGCACAGATACGCAGTATTTT

v_gene: TRBV5-6
abundance: few
len: 15
j_gene: TRBJ1-5
d_gene: .
CDR3aa: CASSFKRYSNQPQHF
CDR3nt: TGTGCCAGCAGCTTCAAAAGATATAGCAATCAGCCCCAGCATTTT

v_gene: TRBV12-3/TRBV12-4
abundance: .
len: 16
j_gene: TRBJ1-3
d_gene: .
CDR3aa: CASSRLYSGQGNTIYF
CDR3nt: TGTGCCAGCAGTCGGTTATACTCGGGGCAAGGAAACACCATATATTTT

v_gene: TRBV4-1
abundance: many
len: 15
j_gene: TRBJ2-5
d_gene: .
CDR3aa: CASSQEIYGQETQYF
CDR3nt: TGCGCCAGCAGCCAAGAAATTTACGGACAAGAGACCCAGTACTTC

v_gene: TRBV2
abundance: .
len: 13
j_gene: TRBJ2-2
d_gene: .
CDR3aa: CASSGSVAGELFF
CDR3nt: TGTGCCAGCAGTGGGTCTGTCGCCGGGGAGCTGTTTTTT

v_gene: TRBV19
abundance: few
len: 13
j_gene: TRBJ2-1
d_gene: .
CDR3aa: CASSIDTRGKTLF
CDR3nt: TGTGCCAGTAGTATAGATACGAGGGGGAAGACTCTCTTC

v_gene: TRBV20-1
abundance: few
len: 15
j_gene: TRBJ2-1
d_gene: .
CDR3aa: CSALGGASSYNEQFF
CDR3nt: TGCAGTGCTCTCGGGGGCGCAAGCTCCTACAATGAGCAGTTCTTC

v_gene: TRBV12-3/TRBV12-4
abundance: few
len: 14
j_gene: TRBJ2-7
d_gene: TRBD1
CDR3aa: CASSPGQEPYEQYF
CDR3nt: TGTGCCAGCAGCCCTGGACAGGAACCCTACGAGCAGTACTTC

v_gene: TRBV28
abundance: many
len: 12
j_gene: TRBJ1-4
d_gene: .
CDR3aa: CASSGNREKLFF
CDR3nt: TGTGCCAGCAGTGGTAACAGGGAAAAACTGTTTTTT